This T cell receptor beta chain originates from a study of tissue T cells after allogeneic stem cell transplantation. There are 16 residues in the CDR3. The junction had 12 bases not matched to a gene; V was cut back by 6 bases and J by 4 bases. The germline gives CDR1 SGHAT, CDR2 FQNNGV. Repertoires were generated with immunoSEQ multiplex PCR, while TCRdb's copy carries only in-frame clones and drops some. This table has fewer than 30,000 clones, over 70% appearing once. The chain carries TRBV11-2 and TRBJ2-5; 9 bases map to TRBD2. The clonotype originates from a female donor older than 55 with lung cancer. The starting material was tissue from the ileum, obtained at autopsy. The CDR3: CASSSLRGGARETQYF. The CDR3, as DNA: TGTGCCAGCAGTTCGTTGCGCGGGGGGGCCCGAGAGACCCAGTACTTC. The variable domain in full, completed from reference TRBV11-2 and TRBJ2-5, reads EAGVAQSPRYKIIEKRQSVAFWCNPISGHATLYWYQQILGQGPKLLIQFQNNGVVDDSQLPKDRFSAERLKGVDSTLKIQPAKLEDSAVYLCASSSLRGGARETQYFGPGTRLLVL.